This is a list of T cell receptor beta chains from one sample in a study of breast tumors, draining lymph nodes, adjacent tissues. TCRdb reanalysed the multiplex PCR reads using MiXCR and keeps one entry per CDR3 protein. The sample contains 120,000 or so distinct CDR3 sequences, just under 20% of which appear only once. The material sequenced was axillary lymph node tissue. The receptors come from a female donor with breast cancer. Some clones in this sample may be carry-over from other donors' samples. CDR3s include the opening cysteine and the closing phenylalanine or tryptophan. A D gene is named only where the DNA matches it firmly. Some rows mark clone size as missing; the rest say once, few, many or name a class of expanded clone.

abundance: many; d_gene: -; j_gene: TRBJ2-3; v_gene: TRBV5-6; CDR3aa: CASSFGTEDTQYF; CDR3nt: TGTGCCAGCAGCTTTGGGACGGAAGATACGCAGTATTTT
abundance: many; d_gene: -; j_gene: TRBJ2-2; v_gene: TRBV30; CDR3aa: CAWSSWTANTGELFF; CDR3nt: TGTGCCTGGAGTAGTTGGACAGCGAACACCGGGGAGCTGTTTTTT
abundance: -; d_gene: TRBD2; j_gene: TRBJ2-3; v_gene: TRBV9; CDR3aa: CASSVVGGTSTDTQYF; CDR3nt: TGTGCCAGCAGCGTAGTGGGGGGGACCAGCACAGATACGCAGTATTTT
abundance: many; d_gene: -; j_gene: TRBJ2-5; v_gene: TRBV20-1; CDR3aa: CSGRRLPIETQYF; CDR3nt: TGCAGCGGAAGGCGGCTCCCGATAGAGACCCAGTACTTC
abundance: few; d_gene: -; j_gene: TRBJ1-3; v_gene: TRBV3-1; CDR3aa: CASSQQAGPSGNTIYF; CDR3nt: TGTGCCAGCAGCCAGCAGGCGGGACCCTCTGGAAACACCATATATTTT
abundance: many; d_gene: -; j_gene: TRBJ2-3; v_gene: TRBV4-2; CDR3aa: CASSQVDISTDTQYF; CDR3nt: TGTGCCAGCAGCCAAGTGGATATTAGCACAGATACGCAGTATTTT
abundance: many; d_gene: -; j_gene: TRBJ1-5; v_gene: TRBV15; CDR3aa: CATKRGAGQPQHF; CDR3nt: TGTGCCACCAAACGAGGGGCGGGTCAGCCCCAGCATTTT
abundance: many; d_gene: TRBD1; j_gene: TRBJ1-2; v_gene: TRBV30; CDR3aa: CAWRGKQGAVGYTF; CDR3nt: TGTGCCTGGAGGGGTAAACAGGGGGCGGTTGGCTACACCTTC
abundance: -; d_gene: TRBD2; j_gene: TRBJ2-1; v_gene: TRBV15; CDR3aa: CATSAALAGGLNEQFF; CDR3nt: TGTGCCACCAGCGCAGCCCTAGCGGGAGGGTTAAATGAGCAGTTCTTC
abundance: few; d_gene: TRBD2; j_gene: TRBJ2-3; v_gene: TRBV3-1; CDR3aa: CASSQGSGGATDTQYF; CDR3nt: TGTGCCAGCAGCCAAGGTAGCGGGGGGGCCACAGATACGCAGTATTTT
abundance: few; d_gene: TRBD2; j_gene: TRBJ2-1; v_gene: TRBV13; CDR3aa: CASSLRAGVDNEQFF; CDR3nt: TGTGCCAGCAGCTTACGAGCGGGGGTTGATAATGAGCAGTTCTTC
abundance: -; d_gene: -; j_gene: TRBJ2-2; v_gene: TRBV12-3/TRBV12-4; CDR3aa: CATSLRELFF; CDR3nt: TGTGCCACCAGTTTGAGGGAGCTGTTTTTT
abundance: many; d_gene: -; j_gene: TRBJ2-1; v_gene: TRBV9; CDR3aa: CASSPLVSQHNEQFF; CDR3nt: TGTGCCAGCAGCCCCCTTGTTTCCCAACACAATGAGCAGTTCTTC
abundance: many; d_gene: -; j_gene: TRBJ2-7; v_gene: TRBV2; CDR3aa: CATPPLGSEQYF; CDR3nt: TGTGCCACCCCGCCCCTCGGGTCCGAGCAGTACTTC
abundance: many; d_gene: TRBD2; j_gene: TRBJ2-3; v_gene: TRBV25-1; CDR3aa: CASSVPREGRGKDTQYF; CDR3nt: TGTGCCAGCAGTGTACCTCGGGAGGGGCGAGGGAAAGATACGCAGTATTTT
abundance: -; d_gene: -; j_gene: TRBJ1-3; v_gene: TRBV28; CDR3aa: CASSLAGSGNAIYF; CDR3nt: TGTGCCAGCAGTTTAGCGGGTTCTGGAAACGCCATATATTTT
abundance: many; d_gene: TRBD1; j_gene: TRBJ2-1; v_gene: TRBV20-1; CDR3aa: CSARSGTGSYNEQFF; CDR3nt: TGCAGTGCAAGATCCGGGACAGGTTCCTACAATGAGCAGTTCTTC
abundance: many; d_gene: -; j_gene: TRBJ1-4; v_gene: TRBV13; CDR3aa: CASSLSARQAGEKLFF; CDR3nt: TGTGCCAGCAGCTTATCGGCCCGACAGGCGGGAGAAAAACTGTTTTTT
abundance: many; d_gene: TRBD2; j_gene: TRBJ2-3; v_gene: TRBV10-3; CDR3aa: CAISDLAGGVGDTQYF; CDR3nt: TGTGCCATCAGTGATCTAGCGGGAGGGGTTGGAGATACGCAGTATTTT
abundance: many; d_gene: -; j_gene: TRBJ2-3; v_gene: TRBV6-1; CDR3aa: CASSGEQRDTQYF; CDR3nt: TGTGCCAGCAGTGGAGAGCAGAGAGATACGCAGTATTTT
abundance: many; d_gene: -; j_gene: TRBJ2-2; v_gene: TRBV30; CDR3aa: CAWSVRGGELFF; CDR3nt: TGTGCCTGGAGTGTACGTGGCGGGGAGCTGTTTTTT
abundance: many; d_gene: -; j_gene: TRBJ2-3; v_gene: TRBV15; CDR3aa: CATSRDVTATDTQYF; CDR3nt: TGTGCCACCAGCAGAGATGTGACGGCCACAGATACGCAGTATTTT
abundance: many; d_gene: -; j_gene: TRBJ1-2; v_gene: TRBV25-1; CDR3aa: CASSETGVRTRGYTF; CDR3nt: TGTGCCAGCAGTGAAACCGGGGTTCGAACGAGGGGCTACACCTTC
abundance: few; d_gene: TRBD1; j_gene: TRBJ2-2; v_gene: TRBV27; CDR3aa: CASTQYRGTGELFF; CDR3nt: TGTGCCAGCACTCAATACAGGGGTACCGGGGAGCTGTTTTTT
abundance: few; d_gene: TRBD1; j_gene: TRBJ2-5; v_gene: TRBV28; CDR3aa: CASSSGGALRETQYF; CDR3nt: TGTGCCAGCAGTTCAGGGGGAGCCCTTAGAGAGACCCAGTACTTC
abundance: many; d_gene: TRBD2; j_gene: TRBJ2-1; v_gene: TRBV29-1; CDR3aa: CSVMLRLADNEQFF; CDR3nt: TGCAGCGTTATGTTGAGACTAGCGGACAATGAGCAGTTCTTC
abundance: few; d_gene: -; j_gene: TRBJ2-1; v_gene: TRBV5-4; CDR3aa: CASSTGGTSYNGQFF; CDR3nt: TGTGCCAGCAGTACAGGGGGGACTAGCTACAATGGGCAGTTCTTC
abundance: many; d_gene: -; j_gene: TRBJ1-2; v_gene: TRBV6-5; CDR3aa: CASSLTDLYGYTF; CDR3nt: TGTGCCAGCAGTTTGACGGACCTATATGGCTACACCTTC
abundance: many; d_gene: -; j_gene: TRBJ2-5; v_gene: TRBV20-1; CDR3aa: CSARDQRGETQYF; CDR3nt: TGCAGTGCTAGAGATCAGAGGGGAGAGACCCAGTACTTC
abundance: many; d_gene: -; j_gene: TRBJ1-6; v_gene: TRBV6-1; CDR3aa: CASSGALGTGTLNSPLHF; CDR3nt: TGTGCCAGCAGTGGGGCCCTTGGAACAGGGACGTTAAATTCACCCCTCCACTTT
abundance: few; d_gene: -; j_gene: TRBJ2-1; v_gene: TRBV28; CDR3aa: CASGGGPLGREFF; CDR3nt: TGTGCCAGCGGCGGCGGTCCCCTCGGTAGGGAGTTCTTC
abundance: many; d_gene: -; j_gene: TRBJ2-7; v_gene: TRBV18; CDR3aa: CASSPRGGSYEQYF; CDR3nt: TGTGCCAGCTCACCAAGAGGGGGGAGCTACGAGCAGTACTTC
abundance: many; d_gene: TRBD2; j_gene: TRBJ2-1; v_gene: TRBV5-1; CDR3aa: CASSLDPSGVYNEQFF; CDR3nt: TGCGCCAGCAGCTTGGATCCTAGCGGGGTCTACAATGAGCAGTTCTTC
abundance: -; d_gene: -; j_gene: TRBJ1-4; v_gene: TRBV6-1; CDR3aa: CASNLGQTKNEKLLF; CDR3nt: TGTGCCAGCAACCTAGGACAGACGAAAAATGAAAAACTGCTTTTT
abundance: many; d_gene: -; j_gene: TRBJ2-7; v_gene: TRBV30; CDR3aa: CAWSAGTGEQYF; CDR3nt: TGTGCCTGGAGTGCCGGGACCGGAGAGCAGTACTTC
abundance: many; d_gene: TRBD2; j_gene: TRBJ2-3; v_gene: TRBV10-2; CDR3aa: CASSEGAGAVDTQYF; CDR3nt: TGCGCCAGCAGTGAGGGAGCGGGAGCCGTAGATACGCAGTATTTT
abundance: many; d_gene: TRBD1; j_gene: TRBJ1-5; v_gene: TRBV20-1; CDR3aa: CSAIGTGGQPQHF; CDR3nt: TGCAGTGCGATTGGGACAGGGGGTCAGCCCCAGCATTTT
abundance: -; d_gene: -; j_gene: TRBJ1-5; v_gene: TRBV19; CDR3aa: CTSSMGLTQPQHF; CDR3nt: TGTACCAGTAGTATGGGTTTAACCCAGCCCCAGCATTTT
abundance: many; d_gene: TRBD2; j_gene: TRBJ2-3; v_gene: TRBV19; CDR3aa: CASRGTMDLGTQYF; CDR3nt: TGTGCCAGTAGGGGGACTATGGACTTGGGTACGCAGTATTTT
abundance: few; d_gene: -; j_gene: TRBJ2-3; v_gene: TRBV30; CDR3aa: CAWSLGGPSTDTQYF; CDR3nt: TGTGCCTGGAGCTTAGGAGGACCAAGCACAGATACGCAGTATTTT
abundance: many; d_gene: -; j_gene: TRBJ1-2; v_gene: TRBV30; CDR3aa: CAWTGPMSYYGYTF; CDR3nt: TGTGCCTGGACCGGGCCCATGTCCTACTATGGCTACACCTTC
abundance: many; d_gene: -; j_gene: TRBJ2-1; v_gene: TRBV7-2; CDR3aa: CASSLSLGGINEQFF; CDR3nt: TGTGCCAGCAGCTTAAGTCTAGGTGGGATCAATGAGCAGTTCTTC